One and the same sample provided the 14 T cell receptor beta chains below, sequenced in a study of cytomegalovirus exposure and HLA in healthy donors. A multiplex PCR was run with 60 Vbeta primers and 13 Jbeta primers. Sequencing was performed with immunoSEQ multiplex PCR; in TCRdb, only in-frame clones are kept and a portion is missing. The repertoire holds a few hundred thousand clones, with around three quarters as singletons. The sequencing sample was made of PBMCs. Source of these receptors: a man in his forties in good health and CMV-seronegative.

This chain links TRBV19 with TRBJ2-7; 7 nucleotides match TRBD1. The CDR3 covers 13 residues. V shed 9 bases, J shed 0 bases, and the junction held 5 bases outside the gene matches. The V gene's germline CDR1 is LNHDA and CDR2 SQIVND (reference sequence). Here the CDR3 reads CASRDRSSYEQYF. In DNA, the CDR3 is TGTGCCAGCCGGGACAGAAGCTCCTACGAGCAGTACTTC. The full variable domain, with the rest looked up from reference TRBV19 and TRBJ2-7, is DGGITQSPKYLFRKEGQNVTLSCEQNLNHDAMYWYRQDPGQGLRLIYYSQIVNDFQKGDIAEGYSVSREKKESFPLTVTSAQKNPTAFYLCASRDRSSYEQYFGPGTRLTVT.

The rearrangement joins TRBV28 to TRBJ2-7, with 14 positions matching TRBD2. V lost 3 bases, J lost 2 bases, and 12 bases stayed unmatched. CDR1 is MDHEN and CDR2 is SYDVKM in the germline V gene. CDR3 length: 19 residues. For the CDR3, the DNA is TGTGCCAGCAGTTTGTTTCGACTAGCGGGAGGGCCGGGGACCTACGAGCAGTACTTC. Encoded protein: CASSLFRLAGGPGTYEQYF.

The CDR3 DNA is TGTGCCAGCAGTTTAATGGGTAGATGGGCCCAAACAAGAGAGAACACTGAAGCTTTCTTT. Translating gives CASSLMGRWAQTRENTEAFF. The chain links TRBV28 to TRBJ1-1; unclear D gene. Germline V gene data show CDR1 as MDHEN and CDR2 as SYDVKM. V lost 2 bases, J lost 1 base, and 26 bases lay in between. The CDR3 length is 20 residues. Complete variable domain (other parts from reference TRBV28 and TRBJ1-1): DVKVTQSSRYLVKRTGEKVFLECVQDMDHENMFWYRQDPGLGLRLIYFSYDVKMKEKGDIPEGYSVSREKKERFSLILESASTNQTSMYLCASSLMGRWAQTRENTEAFFGQGTRLTVV.

This clone was seen once. CDR3 DNA: TGTGCCAGCAGCCAAATCCAGGGGAGTTACGAGCAGTACTTC. Protein sequence: CASSQIQGSYEQYF. This rearrangement joins TRBV16 to TRBJ2-7, with a possible D match to TRBD1 (6 bases). The germline V gene encodes CDR1 KGHSY and CDR2 FQNENV. Trimming cost V 2 bases and J 4 bases, with 12 bases left between them. The CDR3 has 14 amino acids. The complete variable domain, with remaining parts taken from reference TRBV16 and TRBJ2-7, reads GEEVAQTPKHLVRGEGQKAKLYCAPIKGHSYVFWYQQVLKNEFKFLISFQNENVFDETGMPKERFSAKCLPNSPCSLEIQATKLEDSAVYFCASSQIQGSYEQYFGPGTRLTVT.

This chain connects TRBV28 to TRBJ2-6, with D tentatively TRBD1 (6 bases). The CDR3 consists of 15 residues. V gave up 2 bases and J gave up 4 bases, with 9 bases separating them. Germline-derived CDR1 and CDR2 are MDHEN and SYDVKM. For the CDR3, the DNA is TGTGCCAGCAGTTTAGGGGGCGCCGGGGCCAACGTCCTGACTTTC. Amino acid sequence: CASSLGGAGANVLTF.

V is TRBV19 and J is TRBJ2-1, with 7 nucleotides matching TRBD1. V shed 8 bases, J shed 1 base, and the junction held 8 bases outside the gene matches. This CDR3 spans 15 amino acids. Germline-derived CDR1 and CDR2 are LNHDA and SQIVND (reference sequence). The CDR3 nucleotides read TGTGCCAGTGGGAGACAGGGAATTTCCTACAATGAGCAGTTCTTC. Its translation is CASGRQGISYNEQFF.

This clone was seen a single time. This chain connects TRBV7-2 to TRBJ2-7, with unresolved D. Trimming took off 1 base at V and 7 bases at J, with 14 bases between the two ends. Germline V CDR1 and CDR2: SGHTA, FQGNSA. The CDR3 consists of 14 residues. As DNA, the CDR3 is TGTGCCAGCAGCTTAGGTGTCCCAGTGGTGGAGCAGTACTTC. It codes for CASSLGVPVVEQYF.

The rearrangement joins TRBV2 to TRBJ2-3; perhaps TRBD2 as D (6 bases). The CDR3 has 14 residues. Germline values: CDR1 SNHLY, CDR2 FYNNEI. Trimming pared 4 bases from V and 6 bases from J, leaving 14 bases between. The CDR3: CASSGGDSPDTQYF. The CDR3 region has the DNA TGTGCCAGCAGTGGAGGGGACTCCCCGGATACGCAGTATTTT.

CDR3 in amino acids: CASSWTTDTQYF. CDR3 in DNA: TGTGCCAGCAGCTGGACAACAGATACGCAGTATTTT. The chain combines TRBV25-1 with TRBJ2-3; D perhaps matches TRBD1 (5 bases). Germline loops: CDR1 MGHDK, CDR2 SYGVNS. CDR3 size: 12 residues. V was clipped by 6 bases and J by 3 bases, with 7 bases between them.

This chain uses TRBV13 with TRBJ1-1; D is unclear. The germline V and J ends were trimmed by 7 bases and 5 bases, with 20 bases remaining between them. The CDR3 totals 15 residues. Per germline, CDR1 PRHDT and CDR2 FYEKMQ (reference sequence). CDR3 region: CASTQLLIRETEAFF. The DNA of the CDR3 is TGTGCCAGCACGCAGCTTCTGATTAGGGAGACTGAAGCTTTCTTT.

This chain's CDR3 is CASSPFSRTGRETQYF. CDR3 nucleotides: TGTGCCAGTAGTCCCTTTTCTCGGACAGGGAGAGAGACCCAGTACTTC. The rearrangement joins TRBV19 to TRBJ2-5, with TRBD1 matching over 8 bases. This CDR3 is built from 16 residues. V shed 5 bases and J 4 bases; nucleotides not matched to a gene: 12. Per the germline V gene, CDR1 is LNHDA and CDR2 is SQIVND (reference sequence).

To note about this clone: A read error may explain this, as a much larger clone is one base away. The chain uses TRBV10-2 and TRBJ2-1; D may be TRBD2 (6 bases). Germline lookup yields CDR1 WSHSY and CDR2 SAAADI. The CDR3 contains 14 residues. Here the CDR3 reads CTSSERAGRNEQFF. DNA of the CDR3: TGCACCAGCAGTGAAAGGGCAGGGAGGAATGAGCAGTTCTTC.

The rearrangement links TRBV2 to TRBJ2-7; 9 nucleotides line up with TRBD1. V was clipped by 3 bases and J by 2 bases; unmatched bases: 5. The length of the CDR3 is 15 residues. Germline V gives CDR1 SNHLY, CDR2 FYNNEI. CDR3 sequence (DNA): TGTGCCAGCAGTGATGGGGGGACAGGGACCTACGAGCAGTACTTC. This codes for CASSDGGTGTYEQYF.

This clone was detected only once. V usage is TRBV25-1 and J usage is TRBJ2-2; 7 nucleotides agree with TRBD1. V shed 1 base and J 7 bases; nucleotides not matched to a gene: 3. CDR3 length equals 14 residues. CDR1 is MGHDK and CDR2 is SYGVNS in the germline V gene. DNA of the CDR3: TGTGCCAGCAGTGAATCCAGGGGGTACGGGGAGCTGTTTTTT. Translating it yields CASSESRGYGELFF.